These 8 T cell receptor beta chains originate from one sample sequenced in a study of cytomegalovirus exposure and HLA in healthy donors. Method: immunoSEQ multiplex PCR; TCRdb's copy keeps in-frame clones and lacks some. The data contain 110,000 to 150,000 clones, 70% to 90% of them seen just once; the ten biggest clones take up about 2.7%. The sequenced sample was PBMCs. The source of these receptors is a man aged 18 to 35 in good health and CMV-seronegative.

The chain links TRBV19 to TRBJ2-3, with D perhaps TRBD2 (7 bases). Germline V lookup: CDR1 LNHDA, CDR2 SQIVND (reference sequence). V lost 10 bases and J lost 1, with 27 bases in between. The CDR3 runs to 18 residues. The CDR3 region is CATKRGHLLAGGTDTQYF. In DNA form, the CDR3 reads TGTGCCACGAAGAGGGGACACCTTCTGGCGGGGGGCACAGATACGCAGTATTTT.

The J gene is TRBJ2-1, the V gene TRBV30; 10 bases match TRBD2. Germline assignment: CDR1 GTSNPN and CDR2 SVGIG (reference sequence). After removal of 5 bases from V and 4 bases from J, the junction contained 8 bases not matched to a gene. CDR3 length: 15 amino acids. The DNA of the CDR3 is TGTGCCTGGTCCCCAGCGGGAGGGCCGTACAATGAGCAGTTCTTC. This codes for CAWSPAGGPYNEQFF.

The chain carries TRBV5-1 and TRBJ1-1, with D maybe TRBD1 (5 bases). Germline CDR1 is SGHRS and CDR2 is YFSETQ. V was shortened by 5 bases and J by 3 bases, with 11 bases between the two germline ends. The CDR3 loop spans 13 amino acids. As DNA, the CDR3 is TGCGCCAGCAGGGGGGGAGGATACACTGAAGCTTTCTTT. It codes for CASRGGGYTEAFF.

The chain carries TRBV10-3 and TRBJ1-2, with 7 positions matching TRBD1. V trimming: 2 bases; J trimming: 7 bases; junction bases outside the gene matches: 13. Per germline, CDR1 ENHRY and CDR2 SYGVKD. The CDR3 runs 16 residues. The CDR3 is CAISEPDRRDVSGYTF. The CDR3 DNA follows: TGTGCCATCAGTGAGCCGGACAGGAGGGATGTGAGTGGCTACACCTTC.

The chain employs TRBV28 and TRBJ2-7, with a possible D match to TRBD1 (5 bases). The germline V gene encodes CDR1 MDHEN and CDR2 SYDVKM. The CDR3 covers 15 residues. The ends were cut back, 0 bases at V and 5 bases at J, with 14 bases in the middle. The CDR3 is CASSLWFRGRDEQYF. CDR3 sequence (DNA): TGTGCCAGCAGTTTATGGTTTAGGGGTCGCGACGAGCAGTACTTC.

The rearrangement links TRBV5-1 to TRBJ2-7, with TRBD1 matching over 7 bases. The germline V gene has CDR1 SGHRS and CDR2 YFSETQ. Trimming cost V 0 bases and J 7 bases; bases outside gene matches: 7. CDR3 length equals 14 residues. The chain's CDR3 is CASSLDRGVGEQYF. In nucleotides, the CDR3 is TGCGCCAGCAGCTTGGACAGGGGAGTGGGGGAGCAGTACTTC.

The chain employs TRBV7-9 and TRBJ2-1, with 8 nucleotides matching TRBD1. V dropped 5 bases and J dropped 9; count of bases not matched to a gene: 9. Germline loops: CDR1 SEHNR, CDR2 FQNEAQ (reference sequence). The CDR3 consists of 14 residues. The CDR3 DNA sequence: TGTGCCAGCAGCCGACAGGGGAGCCCCCCTGAGCAGTTCTTC. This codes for CASSRQGSPPEQFF.

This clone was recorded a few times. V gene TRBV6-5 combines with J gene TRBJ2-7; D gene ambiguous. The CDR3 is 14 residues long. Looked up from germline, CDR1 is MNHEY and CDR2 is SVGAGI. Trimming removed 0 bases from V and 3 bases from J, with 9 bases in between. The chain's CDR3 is CASSYSLPGYEQYF. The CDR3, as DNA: TGTGCCAGCAGTTACTCATTGCCAGGCTACGAGCAGTACTTC.